Here is one T cell receptor (beta chain) with its context. Its target is not known. Using immunoSEQ multiplex PCR, the repertoire was profiled, and TCRdb retains in-frame clones only, with some absent. The table lists about 84,000 clones, 70% to 90% of them singletons. The data were taken from a study of T cell responses to AZD1222 COVID-19 vaccine. Findings and caveats of the study: Spike-specific TCR breadth and depth rose after two AZD1222 doses. The donors showed a predominance of white British ancestry and of females, with possible underestimation of clonal diversity.

The germline V and J ends were trimmed by 1 base and 2 bases, with 27 bases remaining between them. This CDR3 is built from 20 residues. CDR1 is KGHSH and CDR2 is LQKENI in the germline V gene. This clonotype was sampled from an adult who received the AZD1222 COVID-19 vaccine. Sequenced here: peripheral blood, sampled 28 days after the second AZD1222 dose. The chain combines TRBV18 with TRBJ2-7, with a weak D call TRBD1 (6 bases). The CDR3 bases are TGTGCCAGCTCACCACTTGGGACCGTCTCGGAGAGGGGGTCGACCTACGAGCAGTACTTC. Translated, it gives CASSPLGTVSERGSTYEQYF.